This entry features one T cell receptor (beta chain) sequence. Antigen unknown. The donors were members of the 120-subject validation cohort (separate from the approximately 650-subject first cohort). This specimen comes from a study of cytomegalovirus exposure and HLA in healthy donors. Study in general: The 120 validation repertoires matched the 600 to 700 first-cohort repertoires in platform, a later analysis reported. Broader study findings: The authors listed 164 TCR beta chains as cytomegalovirus-associated.

TCRdb's table, derived via immunoSEQ multiplex PCR, lists solely in-frame clones and lacks some. Among some 160,000 clones, 70% to 90% were seen once, and the ten largest hold about 2.7%. The receptor was derived from a man aged 18 to 29 in good health and CMV-seronegative. The sequenced sample consisted of PBMCs.

The CDR3 region is CASSSGTSGRETQYF. As DNA, the CDR3 is TGTGCCAGCAGTTCCGGGACTAGCGGGAGAGAGACCCAGTACTTC. The J gene is TRBJ2-5, the V gene TRBV6-5; the match to TRBD2 covers 14 bases. V was pared by 4 bases and J by 4 bases, with 2 bases of the junction left unmatched. Germline V gives CDR1 MNHEY, CDR2 SVGAGI. The CDR3 spans 15 residues.